This TCR beta chain was recovered during a study of shared clonotypes between healthy human individuals. Profiling relied on immunoSEQ multiplex PCR, and the TCRdb table lists in-frame clones only, not all of them. The data show millions of clones, more than 80% seen once. The germline CDR1 and CDR2 sequences are SGHAT and FQNNGV. This CDR3 has 14 amino acids. V was clipped by 3 bases and J by 3 bases; unmatched bases: 5. The specimen sequenced was naive CD4+ T cells from PBMCs. Subset defined: CD45RA+ positively selected. This clonotype was sampled from a man aged 18 to 30 in good health. Some clones in this sample may be carry-over from other donors' samples. This chain uses TRBV11-2 with TRBJ2-7; 7 bases are a match to TRBD1. The CDR3 region has the DNA TGTGCCAGCAGCTTTACGACAGGGAGCTACGAGCAGTACTTC. This encodes CASSFTTGSYEQYF. The whole variable domain, remainder taken from reference TRBV11-2 and TRBJ2-7, is EAGVAQSPRYKIIEKRQSVAFWCNPISGHATLYWYQQILGQGPKLLIQFQNNGVVDDSQLPKDRFSAERLKGVDSTLKIQPAKLEDSAVYLCASSFTTGSYEQYFGPGTRLTVT.